What follows are 7 T cell receptor beta chains derived from one specimen sequenced in a study of CD8+ T cells in alopecia areata. The treatment: oral pan-JAK inhibitor, 5-10 mg twice daily. In each case, RNA was isolated and then reverse transcribed into cDNA as the sequencing template. Method: immunoSEQ multiplex PCR; TCRdb's copy keeps in-frame clones and lacks some. The sample carries about 180,000 clones, about 47% recorded once. Sample: CD8+ T cells sorted from blood, taken at week 52, from a patient treated with tofacitinib. The origin of the receptors is a human donor with alopecia areata.

The sample holds one count of this clone. The chain employs TRBV27 and TRBJ1-4; 7 bases agree with TRBD1. Trimming at V came to 5 bases and at J to 2 bases, leaving 8 bases not matched to a gene. Germline-derived CDR1 and CDR2 are MNHEY and SMNVEV (reference sequence). The CDR3 spans 16 residues. The CDR3 coding sequence is TGTGCCAGCAGTCTGACAGGGACGGGTACTAATGAAAAACTGTTTTTT. Translating gives CASSLTGTGTNEKLFF. The entire variable domain, with the rest obtained from reference TRBV27 and TRBJ1-4, is as follows: EAQVTQNPRYLITVTGKKLTVTCSQNMNHEYMSWYRQDPGLGLRQIYYSMNVEVTDKGDVPEGYKVSRKEKRNFPLILESPSPNQTSLYFCASSLTGTGTNEKLFFGSGTQLSVL.

CDR3 protein: CSMQRLGLNTEAFF. In DNA form, the CDR3 reads TGCAGCATGCAGCGACTCGGGTTGAACACTGAAGCTTTCTTT. This sequence joins TRBV29-1 and TRBJ1-1, with D unclear. Germline V gene lookup returns CDR1 SQVTM and CDR2 ANQGSEA. V was clipped by 8 bases and J by 0 bases, with 16 bases between them. The CDR3 extends over 14 amino acids.

V gene TRBV29-1 combines with J gene TRBJ2-2; D gene ambiguous. This CDR3 contains 11 residues. Germline loops: CDR1 SQVTM, CDR2 ANQGSEA. Trimming left V 4 bases short and J 8 bases short, with 8 bases between. CDR3 in amino acids: CSVVRAGELFF. The CDR3 DNA reads TGCAGCGTTGTTAGGGCAGGGGAGCTGTTTTTT.

The rearrangement uses TRBV4-1 and TRBJ2-5; D possibly uses TRBD1 or TRBD2 (5 bases each). With 2 bases removed from V and 4 bases from J, the gap between germline ends came to 14 bases. Germline lookup yields CDR1 MGHRA and CDR2 YSYEKL. This CDR3 is 15 amino acids long. This CDR3 reads CASSQKRGVRETQYF. The CDR3 DNA follows: TGCGCCAGCAGCCAAAAGAGAGGGGTCCGAGAGACCCAGTACTTC.

The V call is TRBV5-6, the J call TRBJ2-7; no clear D. The CDR3 loop spans 8 amino acids. V lost 6 bases and J 6 bases, leaving 1 base between the germline ends. Germline V gives CDR1 SGHDT, CDR2 YYEEEE. The CDR3 sequence is CASIEQYF. The CDR3 DNA sequence: TGTGCCAGCATCGAGCAGTACTTC.

Only a few counts were recorded for this clone. The rearrangement uses TRBV7-2 and TRBJ1-2; TRBD1 matches at 9 bases. The CDR3 totals 13 residues. V trimming: 6 bases; J trimming: 6 bases; junction bases outside the gene matches: 5. Germline lookup yields CDR1 SGHTA and CDR2 FQGNSA. The CDR3 protein is CASRFRDRDGYTF. The CDR3, as DNA: TGTGCCAGCAGATTCCGGGACAGGGATGGCTACACCTTC.

The chain links TRBV13 to TRBJ2-7; D remains ambiguous. Germline V gives CDR1 PRHDT, CDR2 FYEKMQ (reference sequence). CDR3 length equals 13 residues. Trimming removed 0 bases at V and 1 base at J, with 4 bases between. The CDR3 spells CASSLGVSYEQYF. The CDR3 DNA reads TGTGCCAGCAGCTTAGGCGTGTCCTACGAGCAGTACTTC.